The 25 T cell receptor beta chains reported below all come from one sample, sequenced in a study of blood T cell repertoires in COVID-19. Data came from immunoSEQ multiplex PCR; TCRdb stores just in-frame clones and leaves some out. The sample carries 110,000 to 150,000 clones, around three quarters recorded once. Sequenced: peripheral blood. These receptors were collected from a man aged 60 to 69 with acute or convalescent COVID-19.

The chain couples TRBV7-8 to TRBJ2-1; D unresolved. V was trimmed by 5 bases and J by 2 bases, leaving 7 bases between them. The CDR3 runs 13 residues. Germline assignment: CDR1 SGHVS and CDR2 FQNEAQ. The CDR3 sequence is CASSPGPYNEQFF. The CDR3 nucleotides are TGTGCCAGCAGCCCTGGCCCCTACAATGAGCAGTTCTTC.

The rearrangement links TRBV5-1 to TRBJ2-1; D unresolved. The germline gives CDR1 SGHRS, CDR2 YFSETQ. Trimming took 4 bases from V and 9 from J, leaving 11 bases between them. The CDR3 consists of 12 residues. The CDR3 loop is CASSPGYAEQFF. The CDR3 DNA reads TGCGCCAGCAGCCCCGGGTATGCTGAGCAGTTCTTC.

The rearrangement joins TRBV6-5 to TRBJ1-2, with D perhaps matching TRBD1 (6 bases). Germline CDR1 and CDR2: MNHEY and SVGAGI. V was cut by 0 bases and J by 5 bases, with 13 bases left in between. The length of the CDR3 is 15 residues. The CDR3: CASSYSPEGGYGYTF. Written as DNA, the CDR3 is TGTGCCAGCAGTTACTCACCCGAGGGGGGGTATGGCTACACCTTC.

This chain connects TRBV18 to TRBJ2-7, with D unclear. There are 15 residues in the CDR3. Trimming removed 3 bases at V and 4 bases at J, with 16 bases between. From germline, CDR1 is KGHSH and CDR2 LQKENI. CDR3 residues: CASSPPSVLEYEQYF. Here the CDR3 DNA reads TGTGCCAGCTCACCTCCGTCTGTTTTGGAGTACGAGCAGTACTTC.

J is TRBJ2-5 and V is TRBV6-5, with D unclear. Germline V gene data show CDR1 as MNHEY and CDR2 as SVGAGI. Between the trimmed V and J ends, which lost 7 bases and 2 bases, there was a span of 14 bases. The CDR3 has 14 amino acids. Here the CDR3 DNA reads TGTGCCAGCACCTCAGTGGGCCTTCAAGAGACCCAGTACTTC. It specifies CASTSVGLQETQYF.

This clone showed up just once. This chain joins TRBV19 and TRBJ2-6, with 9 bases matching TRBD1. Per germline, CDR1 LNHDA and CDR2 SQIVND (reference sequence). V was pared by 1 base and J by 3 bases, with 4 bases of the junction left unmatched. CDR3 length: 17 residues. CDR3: CASSIGTGVGGANVLTF. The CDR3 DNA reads TGTGCCAGTAGTATAGGGACAGGGGTCGGTGGGGCCAACGTCCTGACTTTC.

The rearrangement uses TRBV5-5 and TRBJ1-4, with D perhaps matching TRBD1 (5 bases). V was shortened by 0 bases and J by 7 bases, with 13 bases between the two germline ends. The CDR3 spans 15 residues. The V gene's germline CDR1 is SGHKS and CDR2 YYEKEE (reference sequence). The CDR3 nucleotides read TGTGCCAGCAGCTTGGGAGTCAGGGAGGTTGAAAAACTGTTTTTT. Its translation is CASSLGVREVEKLFF. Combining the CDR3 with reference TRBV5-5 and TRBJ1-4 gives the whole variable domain DAGVTQSPTHLIKTRGQQVTLRCSPISGHKSVSWYQQVLGQGPQFIFQYYEKEERGRGNFPDRFSARQFPNYSSELNVNALLLGDSALYLCASSLGVREVEKLFFGSGTQLSVL.

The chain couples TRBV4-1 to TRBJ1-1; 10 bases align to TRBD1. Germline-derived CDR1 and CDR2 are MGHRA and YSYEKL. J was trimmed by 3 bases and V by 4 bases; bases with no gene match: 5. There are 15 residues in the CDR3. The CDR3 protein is CASSPRDRGDTEAFF. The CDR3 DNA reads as TGCGCCAGCAGCCCCCGGGACAGGGGTGACACTGAAGCTTTCTTT.

Written as DNA, the CDR3 is TGTGCCACCAAGGGGGGCAATCAGCCCCAGCATTTT. This sequence encodes CATKGGNQPQHF. V is TRBV10-3 and J is TRBJ1-5, with D possibly TRBD1 on 6 matching bases. Germline assignment: CDR1 ENHRY and CDR2 SYGVKD. V shed 10 bases and J shed 2 bases, with 9 bases lying between them. The CDR3 contains 12 residues.

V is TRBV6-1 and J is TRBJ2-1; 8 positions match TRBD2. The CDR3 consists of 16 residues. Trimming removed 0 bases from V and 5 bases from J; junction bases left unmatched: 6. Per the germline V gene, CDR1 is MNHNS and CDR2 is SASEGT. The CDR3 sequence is CASSEARREGHNEQFF. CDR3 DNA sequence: TGTGCCAGCAGTGAAGCGCGTCGGGAGGGCCACAATGAGCAGTTCTTC.

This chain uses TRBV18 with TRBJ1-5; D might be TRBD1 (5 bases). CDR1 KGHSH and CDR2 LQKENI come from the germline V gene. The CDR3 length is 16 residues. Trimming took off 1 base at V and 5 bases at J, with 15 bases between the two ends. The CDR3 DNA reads TGTGCCAGCTCACCACGGCAGGGAGGCTTCGATCAGCCCCAGCATTTT. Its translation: CASSPRQGGFDQPQHF.

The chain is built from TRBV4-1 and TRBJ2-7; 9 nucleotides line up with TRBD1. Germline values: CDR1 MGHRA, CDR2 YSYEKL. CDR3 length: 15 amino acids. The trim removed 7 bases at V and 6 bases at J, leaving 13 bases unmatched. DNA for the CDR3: TGCGCCAGCACCCCTCGGACAGGGGCGGCTTTCGAGCAGTACTTC. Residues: CASTPRTGAAFEQYF.

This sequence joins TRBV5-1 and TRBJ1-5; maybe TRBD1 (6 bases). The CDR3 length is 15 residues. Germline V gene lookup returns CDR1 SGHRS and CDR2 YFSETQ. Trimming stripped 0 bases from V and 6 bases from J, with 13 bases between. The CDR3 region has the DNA TGCGCCAGCAGCTTGGCAGGGGAGAAAAGTCAGCCCCAGCATTTT. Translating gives CASSLAGEKSQPQHF.

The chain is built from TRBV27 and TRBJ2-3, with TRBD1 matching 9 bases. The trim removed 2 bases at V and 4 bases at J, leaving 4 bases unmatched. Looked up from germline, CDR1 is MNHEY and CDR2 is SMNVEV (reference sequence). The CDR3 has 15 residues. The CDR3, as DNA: TGTGCCAGCAGTTTAGTGGGACAGGGAGCAGATACGCAGTATTTT. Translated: CASSLVGQGADTQYF.

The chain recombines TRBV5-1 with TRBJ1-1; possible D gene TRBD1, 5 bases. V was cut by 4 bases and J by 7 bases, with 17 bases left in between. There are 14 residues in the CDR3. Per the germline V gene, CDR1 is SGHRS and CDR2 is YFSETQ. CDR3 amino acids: CASSGGGLVSEAFF. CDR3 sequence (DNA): TGCGCCAGCAGCGGCGGGGGACTAGTAAGTGAAGCTTTCTTT.

CDR3: CASSPAGLDTYEQYF. In DNA form, the CDR3 reads TGTGCCAGCTCACCGGCCGGACTAGATACCTACGAGCAGTACTTC. V gene TRBV18 combines with J gene TRBJ2-7; 7 nucleotides match TRBD2. From germline, CDR1 is KGHSH and CDR2 LQKENI. This CDR3 contains 15 residues. V trimming: 3 bases; J trimming: 2 bases; junction bases outside the gene matches: 7.

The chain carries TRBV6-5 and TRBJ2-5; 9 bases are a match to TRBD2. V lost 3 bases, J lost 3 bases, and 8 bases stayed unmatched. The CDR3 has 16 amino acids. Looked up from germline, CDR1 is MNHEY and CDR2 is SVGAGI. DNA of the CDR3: TGTGCCAGCAGTTATCGCCATGGCGGGAGGGAAGAGACCCAGTACTTC. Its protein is CASSYRHGGREETQYF.

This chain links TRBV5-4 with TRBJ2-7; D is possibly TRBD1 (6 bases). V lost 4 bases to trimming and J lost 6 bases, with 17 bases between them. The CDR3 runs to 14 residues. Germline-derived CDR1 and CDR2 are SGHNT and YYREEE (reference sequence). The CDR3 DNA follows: TGTGCCAGCAGCCGGGACAACGGGGCCCTCGAGCAGTACTTC. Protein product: CASSRDNGALEQYF.

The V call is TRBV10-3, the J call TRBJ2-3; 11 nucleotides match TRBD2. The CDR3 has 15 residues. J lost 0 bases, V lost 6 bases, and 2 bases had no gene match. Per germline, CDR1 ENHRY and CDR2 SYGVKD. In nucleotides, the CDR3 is TGTGCCATCAGGACTAGCGGGACTAGCACAGATACGCAGTATTTT. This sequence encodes CAIRTSGTSTDTQYF.

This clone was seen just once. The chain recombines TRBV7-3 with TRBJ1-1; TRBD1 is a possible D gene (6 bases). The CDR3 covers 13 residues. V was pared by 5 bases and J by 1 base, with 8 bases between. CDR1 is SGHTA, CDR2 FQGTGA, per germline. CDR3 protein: CASSTTGNTEAFF. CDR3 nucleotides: TGTGCCAGCAGCACGACAGGGAACACTGAAGCTTTCTTT.

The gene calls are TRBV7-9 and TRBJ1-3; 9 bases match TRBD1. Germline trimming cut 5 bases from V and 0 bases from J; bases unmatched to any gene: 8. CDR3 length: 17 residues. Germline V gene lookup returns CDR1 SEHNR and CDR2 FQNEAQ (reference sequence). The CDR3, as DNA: TGTGCCAGCAGCCTGCCGGGACAGGGATTCTCTGGAAACACCATATATTTT. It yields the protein CASSLPGQGFSGNTIYF.

The CDR3 DNA reads as TGTGCCAGCAGCGGTTTGAGGCAGACTTACAATGAGCAGTTCTTC. It codes for CASSGLRQTYNEQFF. The chain joins TRBV9 to TRBJ2-1; D is ambiguous. The V gene lost 3 bases and the J gene lost 4 bases, with 14 bases spanning the gap. Germline CDR1 reads SGDLS; CDR2 reads YYNGEE. The CDR3 covers 15 residues.

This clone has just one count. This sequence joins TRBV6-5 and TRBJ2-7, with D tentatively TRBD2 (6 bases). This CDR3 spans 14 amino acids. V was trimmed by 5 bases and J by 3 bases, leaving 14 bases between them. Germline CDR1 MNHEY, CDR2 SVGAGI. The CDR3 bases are TGTGCCAGCAGTATGTCTAGCGAGGGCTACGAGCAGTACTTC. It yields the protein CASSMSSEGYEQYF.

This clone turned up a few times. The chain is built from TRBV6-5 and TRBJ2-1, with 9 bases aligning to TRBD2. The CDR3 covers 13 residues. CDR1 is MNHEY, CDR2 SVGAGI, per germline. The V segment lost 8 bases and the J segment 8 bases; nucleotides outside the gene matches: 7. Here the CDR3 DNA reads TGTGCCAGCGCCCCTAGCGGGGAGGATGAGCAGTTCTTC. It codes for CASAPSGEDEQFF.

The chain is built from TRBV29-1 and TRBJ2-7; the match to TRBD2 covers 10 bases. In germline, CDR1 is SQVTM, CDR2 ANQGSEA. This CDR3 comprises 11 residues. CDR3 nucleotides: TGCAGTGCAGGGACTAGCGACGAGCAGTACTTC. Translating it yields CSAGTSDEQYF.